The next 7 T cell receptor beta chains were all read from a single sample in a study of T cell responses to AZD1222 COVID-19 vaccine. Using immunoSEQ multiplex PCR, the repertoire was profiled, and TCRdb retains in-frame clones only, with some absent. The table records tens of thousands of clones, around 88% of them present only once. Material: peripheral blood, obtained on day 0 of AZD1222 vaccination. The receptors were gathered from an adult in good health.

In DNA, the CDR3 is TGTGCCATCAGTGAGTCGACTAGCGGGATAACGAGGGGTGAGCAGTACTTC. As protein: CAISESTSGITRGEQYF. V is TRBV10-3 and J is TRBJ2-7, with TRBD2 matching over 11 bases. V was pared by 0 bases and J by 7 bases, with 11 bases of the junction left unmatched. This CDR3 spans 17 amino acids. Germline V lookup: CDR1 ENHRY, CDR2 SYGVKD.

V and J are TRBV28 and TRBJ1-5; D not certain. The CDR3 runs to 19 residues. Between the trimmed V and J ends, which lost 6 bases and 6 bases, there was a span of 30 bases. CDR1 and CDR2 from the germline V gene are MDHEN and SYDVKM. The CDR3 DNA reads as TGTGCCAGCAGCACCCCCCCTCGCCCGGGAGACCGAGGTCGTCAGCCCCAGCATTTT. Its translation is CASSTPPRPGDRGRQPQHF.

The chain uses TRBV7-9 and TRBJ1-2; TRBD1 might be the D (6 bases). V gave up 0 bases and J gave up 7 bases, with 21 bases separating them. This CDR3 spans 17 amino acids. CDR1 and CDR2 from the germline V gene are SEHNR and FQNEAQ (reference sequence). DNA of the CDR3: TGTGCCAGCAGCTTAGCGACGAACCCCGGACAGCGTGTTGGCTACACCTTC. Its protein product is CASSLATNPGQRVGYTF.

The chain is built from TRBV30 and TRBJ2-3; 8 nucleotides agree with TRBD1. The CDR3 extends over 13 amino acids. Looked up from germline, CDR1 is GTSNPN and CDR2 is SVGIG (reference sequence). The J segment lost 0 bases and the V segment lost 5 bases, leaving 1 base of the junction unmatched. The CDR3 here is CAWDRGSTDTQYF. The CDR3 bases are TGTGCCTGGGACAGGGGTAGCACAGATACGCAGTATTTT.

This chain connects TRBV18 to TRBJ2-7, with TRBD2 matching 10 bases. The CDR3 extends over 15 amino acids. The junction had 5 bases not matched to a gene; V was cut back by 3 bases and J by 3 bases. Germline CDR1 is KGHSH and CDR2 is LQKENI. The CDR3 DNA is TGTGCCAGCTCACCTAATAGCGGGGGGTTCTACGAGCAGTACTTC. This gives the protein CASSPNSGGFYEQYF. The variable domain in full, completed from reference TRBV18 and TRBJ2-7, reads NAGVMQNPRHLVRRRGQEARLRCSPMKGHSHVYWYRQLPEEGLKFMVYLQKENIIDESGMPKERFSAEFPKEGPSILRIQQVVRGDSAAYFCASSPNSGGFYEQYFGPGTRLTVT.

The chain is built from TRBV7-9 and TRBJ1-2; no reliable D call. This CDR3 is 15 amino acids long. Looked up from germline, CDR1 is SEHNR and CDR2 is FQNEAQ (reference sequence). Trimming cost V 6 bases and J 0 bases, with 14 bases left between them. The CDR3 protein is CASRDVREANYGYTF. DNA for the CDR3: TGTGCCAGCAGGGATGTCAGAGAGGCTAACTATGGCTACACCTTC.

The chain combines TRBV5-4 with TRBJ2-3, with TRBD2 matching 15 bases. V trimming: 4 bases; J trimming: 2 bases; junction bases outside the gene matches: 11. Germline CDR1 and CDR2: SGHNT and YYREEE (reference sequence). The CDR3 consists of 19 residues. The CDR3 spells CASSHGTSGGPTFTDTQYF. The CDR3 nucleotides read TGTGCCAGCAGCCATGGGACTAGCGGGGGGCCTACTTTCACAGATACGCAGTATTTT.